This paragraph reports one T cell receptor beta chain. The germline V gene has CDR1 LNHDA and CDR2 SQIVND (reference sequence). V was trimmed by 6 bases and J by 7 bases, leaving 10 bases between them. The CDR3 is 13 amino acids. The sample belongs to a study of blood T cell repertoires in COVID-19. Across the whole study: Acute-phase and convalescent COVID-19 samples originated in the United States, Italy and Spain. Sources were T cells, B-cell-depleted T cells, or PBMCs; the material itself was cDNA or gDNA.

Per the study methods: Reference gene primer amplification gave nucleated cell count estimates. Clones were sequenced by immunoSEQ multiplex PCR, and TCRdb holds only the in-frame ones, with some missing. That table supplies the V and J calls and clone size; D and trimming were determined from the DNA. Of 200,000 to 250,000 clones in the sample, more than 75% were seen once. V is TRBV19 and J is TRBJ1-6; perhaps TRBD1 as D (5 bases). This clonotype was obtained from a man in his forties or fifties with acute or convalescent COVID-19. The material sequenced was peripheral blood. DNA for the CDR3: TGTGCCAGTAGCATGGGGGGGAATTCACCCCTCCACTTT. Its translation is CASSMGGNSPLHF.